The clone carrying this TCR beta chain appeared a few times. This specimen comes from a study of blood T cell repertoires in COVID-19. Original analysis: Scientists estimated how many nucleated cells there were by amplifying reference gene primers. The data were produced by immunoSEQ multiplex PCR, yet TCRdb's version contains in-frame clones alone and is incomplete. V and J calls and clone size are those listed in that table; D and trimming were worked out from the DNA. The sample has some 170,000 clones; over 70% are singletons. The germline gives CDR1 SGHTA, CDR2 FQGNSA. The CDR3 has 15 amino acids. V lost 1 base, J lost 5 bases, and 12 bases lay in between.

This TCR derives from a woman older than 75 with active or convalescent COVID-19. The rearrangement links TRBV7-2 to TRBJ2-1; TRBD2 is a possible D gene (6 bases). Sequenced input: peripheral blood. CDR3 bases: TGTGCCAGCAGCTTAGTTTTCGGACTAAACAATGAGCAGTTCTTC. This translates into CASSLVFGLNNEQFF.